This entry lists 22 T cell receptor beta chains sequenced from one sample in a study of shared clonotypes between healthy human individuals. The assay was immunoSEQ multiplex PCR, and TCRdb's table has in-frame clones only and misses some. This sample carries 550,000 to 850,000 clones, over 55% of them seen once, and the ten largest clones take more than 1.5%. Sequencing input: memory CD4+ T cells sorted from blood. Subset described: CD45RA-negative fraction. The source of these receptors is a woman in her twenties or thirties in good health.

Remarks on this clone: One end of the junction varies from germline; a read error may be responsible. V and J are TRBV11-1 and TRBJ2-7; D may be TRBD2 (6 bases). Per the germline V gene, CDR1 is SGHAT and CDR2 is FQDESV (reference sequence). The CDR3 sequence is 15 residues long. The CDR3 here is CASSIAGTGSYEQYF. CDR3 bases: TGTGCCAGCAGCATAGCCGGGACTGGCTCCTACGAGCAGTACTTC.

Concerning this clone itself: A single base separates this from a much larger clone, so it may be a read error. At the DNA level, this CDR3 is encoded by other sequences in the same sample as well. V is TRBV28 and J is TRBJ1-1, with 7 bases aligning to TRBD1. The CDR3 is 13 amino acids. After removal of 5 bases from V and 2 bases from J, the junction contained 2 bases not matched to a gene. Germline V gene lookup returns CDR1 MDHEN and CDR2 SYDVKM. CDR3 in DNA: TGTGCCAGCAGTAGACAGGGAAACACTGAAGCTTTCTTT. Residues: CASSRQGNTEAFF.

This clone came up a few times. The chain carries TRBV5-4 and TRBJ1-1; possibly TRBD1 for D (6 bases). CDR1 is SGHNT and CDR2 is YYREEE in the germline V gene (reference sequence). The ends were cut back, 4 bases at V and 2 bases at J, with 12 bases in the middle. This CDR3 is built from 14 residues. The CDR3 DNA is TGTGCCAGCAGCACCTCGACAGGAAACACTGAAGCTTTCTTT. It codes for CASSTSTGNTEAFF.

This sequence joins TRBV5-5 and TRBJ1-5, with a possible D match to TRBD1 (6 bases). The CDR3 runs to 15 residues. Germline V lookup: CDR1 SGHKS, CDR2 YYEKEE (reference sequence). Deletions cut 4 bases from V and 0 bases from J, with 11 bases between. The CDR3 DNA reads as TGTGCCAGCAGCCGCGGACAGAATAGCAATCAGCCCCAGCATTTT. It is translated as CASSRGQNSNQPQHF. The full variable domain, rest sourced from reference TRBV5-5 and TRBJ1-5, is DAGVTQSPTHLIKTRGQQVTLRCSPISGHKSVSWYQQVLGQGPQFIFQYYEKEERGRGNFPDRFSARQFPNYSSELNVNALLLGDSALYLCASSRGQNSNQPQHFGDGTRLSIL.

V is TRBV28 and J is TRBJ2-3; TRBD2 matches 8 bases. There are 16 residues in the CDR3. Germline trimming cut 5 bases from V and 0 bases from J; bases unmatched to any gene: 7. Germline lookup yields CDR1 MDHEN and CDR2 SYDVKM. CDR3 in amino acids: CASSQILAVSTDTQYF. In nucleotides, the CDR3 is TGTGCCAGCAGTCAGATACTAGCGGTTAGCACAGATACGCAGTATTTT.

This clone was recorded a few times. This chain uses TRBV4-1 with TRBJ2-2, with TRBD2 identical over 10 bases. Germline V lookup: CDR1 MGHRA, CDR2 YSYEKL. The CDR3 sequence is 16 residues long. The J segment lost 4 bases and the V segment lost 4 bases, leaving 6 bases of the junction unmatched. CDR3 coding DNA: TGCGCCAGCAGCCCTAGCGGGAGAGCGGTCACCGGGGAGCTGTTTTTT. It specifies CASSPSGRAVTGELFF.

The gene calls are TRBV2 and TRBJ2-5; the match to TRBD2 covers 7 bases. V lost 4 bases and J lost 4; bases outside the gene matches: 3. The CDR3 contains 13 residues. Germline loops: CDR1 SNHLY, CDR2 FYNNEI. Written as DNA, the CDR3 is TGTGCCAGCAGTGCGGGCGGGAGAGAGACCCAGTACTTC. Amino acid sequence: CASSAGGRETQYF. The full variable domain, its missing parts supplied by reference TRBV2 and TRBJ2-5, is EPEVTQTPSHQVTQMGQEVILRCVPISNHLYFYWYRQILGQKVEFLVSFYNNEISEKSEIFDDQFSVERPDGSNFTLKIRSTKLEDSAMYFCASSAGGRETQYFGPGTRLLVL.

This clone was observed once. Other DNA sequences in this specimen translate into the identical CDR3. CDR3 protein: CASSLTGGTGELFF. As DNA, the CDR3 is TGTGCCAGCAGCTTAACCGGAGGTACCGGGGAGCTGTTTTTT. The V gene is TRBV11-2, the J gene TRBJ2-2; the D gene is possibly TRBD2 (5 bases). With 2 bases removed from V and 5 bases from J, the gap between germline ends came to 9 bases. Germline-derived CDR1 and CDR2 are SGHAT and FQNNGV. The CDR3 is 14 amino acids.

This clone was detected ten times or more. The chain is built from TRBV18 and TRBJ1-1, with TRBD1 as a possible D gene (6 bases). V was pared by 1 base and J by 0 bases, with 6 bases between. CDR3 size: 14 residues. From germline, CDR1 is KGHSH and CDR2 LQKENI. CDR3 in amino acids: CASSPQGVNTEAFF. The CDR3 DNA follows: TGTGCCAGCTCACCACAGGGGGTGAACACTGAAGCTTTCTTT.

This chain joins TRBV19 and TRBJ2-5; 8 nucleotides align to TRBD1. The J call may be incorrect, as the DNA end agrees better with TRBJ2-7. CDR1 and CDR2 from the germline V gene are LNHDA and SQIVND (reference sequence). The CDR3 contains 14 residues. The CDR3 region has the DNA TGTGCCAGTAGTCTTTGGGGACAGGAGTACGAGCAGTACTTC. It encodes CASSLWGQEYEQYF.

With respect to this clone: Within the sample, other DNA sequences also encode this same CDR3. This chain links TRBV2 with TRBJ1-5, with a weak D call TRBD1 (6 bases). Germline CDR1 and CDR2: SNHLY and FYNNEI. CDR3 size: 15 residues. V was clipped by 0 bases and J by 7 bases, with 13 bases between them. CDR3 region: CASSEAGGAGQPQHF. The CDR3 nucleotides read TGTGCCAGCAGTGAAGCGGGGGGCGCCGGCCAGCCCCAGCATTTT. The variable domain in full, with the rest retrieved from reference TRBV2 and TRBJ1-5, is EPEVTQTPSHQVTQMGQEVILRCVPISNHLYFYWYRQILGQKVEFLVSFYNNEISEKSEIFDDQFSVERPDGSNFTLKIRSTKLEDSAMYFCASSEAGGAGQPQHFGDGTRLSIL.

Only one count was recorded for this clone. The chain couples TRBV27 to TRBJ2-3, with a tentative D call TRBD1 (5 bases). Trimming removed 6 bases from V and 6 bases from J, with 16 bases in between. This CDR3 comprises 14 residues. CDR1 is MNHEY and CDR2 is SMNVEV in the germline V gene (reference sequence). CDR3 nucleotides: TGTGCCAGCAGCCGTGTTCAGGGTTTGGATACGCAGTATTTT. Translation: CASSRVQGLDTQYF.

Of note for this clone: Other DNA sequences of this sample code for an identical CDR3. The chain uses TRBV19 and TRBJ2-3, with 11 bases that match TRBD2. The ends lost 7 bases at V and 4 bases at J; junction bases unmatched: 4. CDR1 is LNHDA, CDR2 SQIVND, per germline (reference sequence). The CDR3 consists of 14 residues. In nucleotides, the CDR3 is TGTGCCAGTAATAGCGGGAGGGGGGCAGATACGCAGTATTTT. Protein: CASNSGRGADTQYF.

This chain uses TRBV28 with TRBJ2-7; 11 bases map to TRBD2. The CDR3 extends over 14 amino acids. Losses at the gene ends were 10 bases for V and 5 bases for J; bases not matched to a gene: 10. CDR1 is MDHEN and CDR2 is SYDVKM in the germline V gene. In DNA, the CDR3 is TGTGCCACCGGGACTAGCGGAAGCGGCAACGAGCAGTACTTC. Protein: CATGTSGSGNEQYF. Variable domain in full (rest from reference TRBV28 and TRBJ2-7): DVKVTQSSRYLVKRTGEKVFLECVQDMDHENMFWYRQDPGLGLRLIYFSYDVKMKEKGDIPEGYSVSREKKERFSLILESASTNQTSMYLCATGTSGSGNEQYFGPGTRLTVT.

In its sample, this clone was seen once. V usage is TRBV2 and J usage is TRBJ2-1; 9 nucleotides align to TRBD1. The CDR3 runs 15 residues. Germline trimming cut 6 bases from V and 5 bases from J; bases unmatched to any gene: 8. The germline V gene has CDR1 SNHLY and CDR2 FYNNEI. This chain's CDR3 is CASRVQGARHNEQFF. The CDR3 nucleotides are TGTGCCAGCAGAGTACAGGGGGCGCGGCACAATGAGCAGTTCTTC.

The rearrangement uses TRBV5-4 and TRBJ2-2; TRBD2 agrees at 9 bases. With V trimmed by 1 base and J by 7 bases, 8 bases remained unmatched. From germline, CDR1 is SGHNT and CDR2 YYREEE (reference sequence). The length of the CDR3 is 16 residues. The DNA for the CDR3 is TGTGCCAGCAGCTTGCCCGGGACTAGCTTGGTCGGGGAGCTGTTTTTT. It specifies CASSLPGTSLVGELFF.

This clone was observed once. The rearrangement uses TRBV28 and TRBJ1-1, with D tentatively TRBD1 (5 bases). Germline CDR1 MDHEN, CDR2 SYDVKM. The CDR3 covers 14 residues. The V end was cut by 2 bases, the J end by 5 bases, with 12 bases between. This chain's CDR3 is CASSLGGALTEAFF. CDR3 nucleotides: TGTGCCAGCAGTTTAGGAGGGGCCCTGACTGAAGCTTTCTTT.

The CDR3 DNA reads TGTGCCAGCAGTTTGCTGGTCCCTTCAGGGCCCGGGGAGCTGTTTTTT. Protein product: CASSLLVPSGPGELFF. This chain connects TRBV27 to TRBJ2-2; D may be TRBD1 (5 bases). This CDR3 has 16 residues. Germline CDR1 MNHEY, CDR2 SMNVEV (reference sequence). With 3 bases removed from V and 6 bases from J, the gap between germline ends came to 17 bases.

The chain has TRBV6-6 and TRBJ2-7; the D is unclear. CDR3 size: 15 residues. V was clipped by 4 bases and J by 2 bases, with 15 bases between them. The germline CDR1 and CDR2 sequences are MNHNY and SVGAGI (reference sequence). CDR3 nucleotide sequence: TGTGCCAGCAGTTTAACAGCCGTCCAACCCTACGAGCAGTACTTC. Translation: CASSLTAVQPYEQYF.

The chain couples TRBV10-3 to TRBJ2-5; D remains ambiguous. The CDR3 extends over 13 amino acids. Germline V lookup: CDR1 ENHRY, CDR2 SYGVKD. V lost 6 bases, J lost 4 bases, and 12 bases lay in between. Written as DNA, the CDR3 is TGTGCCATCAGCCCGGACCTGGGAGAGACCCAGTACTTC. Amino acid sequence: CAISPDLGETQYF.

The chain couples TRBV28 to TRBJ2-1; 10 bases are a match to TRBD2. After removal of 4 bases from V and 8 bases from J, the junction contained 11 bases not matched to a gene. Germline V CDR1 and CDR2: MDHEN, SYDVKM. The CDR3 consists of 16 residues. CDR3 DNA sequence: TGTGCCAGCAGTTCCTCAGCGGGAGGGCTACGGCATGAGCAGTTCTTC. Its translation: CASSSSAGGLRHEQFF. The full variable domain, its missing parts supplied by reference TRBV28 and TRBJ2-1, is DVKVTQSSRYLVKRTGEKVFLECVQDMDHENMFWYRQDPGLGLRLIYFSYDVKMKEKGDIPEGYSVSREKKERFSLILESASTNQTSMYLCASSSSAGGLRHEQFFGPGTRLTVL.

V usage is TRBV5-1 and J usage is TRBJ2-7; D may be TRBD1 (6 bases). Per the germline V gene, CDR1 is SGHRS and CDR2 is YFSETQ. V was cut by 2 bases and J by 3 bases, with 18 bases left in between. The CDR3 contains 16 residues. The CDR3 DNA sequence: TGCGCCAGCAGCTTAACAACAGGGTCCACCAACTACGAGCAGTACTTC. Amino acid sequence: CASSLTTGSTNYEQYF. The whole variable domain, remainder taken from reference TRBV5-1 and TRBJ2-7, is KAGVTQTPRYLIKTRGQQVTLSCSPISGHRSVSWYQQTPGQGLQFLFEYFSETQRNKGNFPGRFSGRQFSNSRSEMNVSTLELGDSALYLCASSLTTGSTNYEQYFGPGTRLTVT.